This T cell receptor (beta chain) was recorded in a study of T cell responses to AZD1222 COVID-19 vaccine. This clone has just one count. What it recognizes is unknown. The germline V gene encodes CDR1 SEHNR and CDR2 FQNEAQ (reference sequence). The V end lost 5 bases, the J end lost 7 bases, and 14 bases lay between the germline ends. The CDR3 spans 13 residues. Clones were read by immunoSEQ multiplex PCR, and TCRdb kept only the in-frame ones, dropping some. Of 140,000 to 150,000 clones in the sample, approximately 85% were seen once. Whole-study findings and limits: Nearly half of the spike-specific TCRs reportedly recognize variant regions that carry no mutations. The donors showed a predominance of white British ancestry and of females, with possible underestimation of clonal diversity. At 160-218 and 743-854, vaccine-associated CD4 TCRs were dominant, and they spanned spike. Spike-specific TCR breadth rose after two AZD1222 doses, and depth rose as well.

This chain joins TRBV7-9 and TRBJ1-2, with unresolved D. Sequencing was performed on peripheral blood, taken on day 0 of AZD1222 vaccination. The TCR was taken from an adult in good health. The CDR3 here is CASSPEAVFGYTF. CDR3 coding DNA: TGTGCCAGCAGCCCCGAAGCCGTCTTTGGCTACACCTTC.